This T cell receptor beta chain originates from a study of lymphopenia after photon versus proton radiotherapy (dated by TCRdb to the late 2010s). About the study as a whole: The immunological effects of photon versus proton radiation therapy were compared in patients with gastrointestinal tumors who developed high-grade lymphopenia. The 20 or so patients in the cohort had gastrointestinal tumors, were treated with either photon or proton therapy, and subsequently developed lymphopenia. The study was designed to characterize how the impact on the immune system differs between the two radiation modalities.

Note on this clone: This receptor's antigen is unknown. Within one base of it there is no much larger clone, and no base qualities were kept.

Here is what the overall study found, with its caveats: After the lymphocyte count nadir, oligoclonal expansion, especially of CD8+ Temra cells, was observed in photon-treated repertoires, and the drop in diversity was driven by this expansion. During treatment, patients who received proton therapy stayed relatively stable, whereas patients who received photon therapy lost naive T cells and TCR diversity and gained effector/memory populations. Across the cohort, among patients who died, a greater drop in TCR diversity after the nadir was inversely correlated with overall survival time. The survival association was assessed only in patients who died, and better survival with proton therapy was presented by the authors as a possibility rather than a demonstrated result.

The library came from the immunoSEQ multiplex PCR assay. Deep sequencing of rearranged TCR beta loci, alongside multiparametric flow cytometry, was used to profile T cell repertoires. Here the immuneACCESS table is served through TCRdb, limited to in-frame sequences with V and J called. Missing clones are a known gap in these copies; in checked studies unresolved V genes cover under half, and the rest lacks a known reason. The sample data list around 30,000 clones, and roughly 89% of these were observed just once. The top ten hold roughly 50% of the sample. CDR1 and CDR2 were assigned from the germline V gene as KGHSH and LQKENI. Unmatched junction bases come to 6, with V trimmed by 3 bases and J by 3 bases. Including cysteine and phenylalanine, the CDR3 has 15 amino acids. Solely the CDR3 DNA is kept, with 45 bases framed from the first base.

This sample comprised peripheral blood, obtained from a patient treated with proton-based radiotherapy. Recombination joined TRBV18 with TRBJ1-1; TRBD1 fits 8 bases in the junction. This receptor was taken from a woman aged 55-75 years with cholangiocarcinoma. Some clones in this sample may be carry-over from other donors' samples. For the CDR3, the sequence is CASSPATGADTEAFF. In nucleotide form, the sequence is TGTGCCAGCTCACCCGCGACAGGGGCGGACACTGAAGCTTTCTTT.